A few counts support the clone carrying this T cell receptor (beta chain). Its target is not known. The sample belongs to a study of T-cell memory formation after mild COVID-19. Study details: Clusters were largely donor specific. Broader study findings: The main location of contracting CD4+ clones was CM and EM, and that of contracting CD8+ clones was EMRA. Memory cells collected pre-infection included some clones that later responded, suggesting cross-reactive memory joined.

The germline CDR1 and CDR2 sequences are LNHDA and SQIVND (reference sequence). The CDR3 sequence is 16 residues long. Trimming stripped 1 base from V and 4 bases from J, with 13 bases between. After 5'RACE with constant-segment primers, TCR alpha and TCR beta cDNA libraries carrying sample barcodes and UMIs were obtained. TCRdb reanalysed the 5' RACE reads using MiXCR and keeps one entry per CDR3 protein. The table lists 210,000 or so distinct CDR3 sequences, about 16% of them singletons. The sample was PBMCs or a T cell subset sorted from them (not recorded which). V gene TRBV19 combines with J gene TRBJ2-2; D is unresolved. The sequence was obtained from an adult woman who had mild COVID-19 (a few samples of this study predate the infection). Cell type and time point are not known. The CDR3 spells CASSIALGLSTGELFF. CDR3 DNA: TGTGCCAGTAGTATAGCTCTCGGGCTATCCACCGGGGAGCTGTTTTTT.